This T cell receptor beta chain is from a study of T cells in tuberculosis. Study-wide results and caveats: Using the GMM-specific repertoire gave about 90% accuracy versus 60% to 70% with motifs. Active tuberculosis cases were adults; controls were adolescents.

This sample's time point: new active TB diagnosis, blood taken before or within 7 days of starting treatment. Trimming stripped 0 bases from V and 0 bases from J, with 3 bases between. The CDR3 runs 14 residues. Germline V lookup: CDR1 GTSNPN, CDR2 SVGIG (reference sequence). As regards this clone: As yet, its antigen is unknown.

Produced via immunoSEQ multiplex PCR; TCRdb's table is partial and in-frame only. The sample carries about 37,000 clones, 85% to 95% recorded once. The sequence was obtained from an adult with tuberculosis. This material consisted of PBMCs, taken at tuberculosis diagnosis. The chain couples TRBV30 to TRBJ2-6; no reliable D call. In DNA form, the CDR3 reads TGTGCCTGGAGTGTCGTCTCTGGGGCCAACGTCCTGACTTTC. Its translation: CAWSVVSGANVLTF.